This T cell receptor beta chain was sequenced for a study of yellow fever vaccine responses in identical twins. From the RT-PCR reads, TCRdb called clonotypes with MiXCR, one entry per CDR3 protein. The sample carries more than 4,500 distinct CDR3 sequences, about two thirds recorded once. Germline values: CDR1 SGHAT, CDR2 FQDESV (reference sequence). The CDR3 has 13 residues. Trimming removed 3 bases from V and 0 bases from J, with 5 bases in between. For this clonotype: Its target is unknown.

Study-wide findings and caveats: On the reported evidence, twins' vaccine T cell responses seemed partly convergent and partly personalized.

The source is a young woman who received the yellow fever vaccine. The specimen comprised T cells from blood (PBMCs), unsorted or a sorted subset (not recorded which), sampled before or after yellow fever vaccination (not recorded which). The V and J genes are TRBV11-1 and TRBJ1-1; D gene unclear. CDR3 sequence: CASSFEMNTEAFF. CDR3 DNA: TGTGCCAGCAGCTTTGAGATGAACACTGAAGCTTTCTTT.